Sequencing of this T cell receptor beta chain was carried out in a study of cytomegalovirus exposure and HLA in healthy donors. Study information: A data release that came early held 80 million to 95 million unique TCRs from HLA-typed donors.

Primers included in the PCR were 60 Vbeta and 13 Jbeta primers. The table came from immunoSEQ multiplex PCR; TCRdb's copy has only in-frame clones and leaves some out. The sample records about 160,000 clones, 60% to 85% being singletons. Findings of the study overall: The authors confirmed in vitro that a few CMV-associated chains were specific for CMV antigens.

In regard to this clone: The antigen remains undetermined.

The source is a woman between 45 and 65 years old in good health and CMV-seropositive. Sequencing was performed on PBMCs.

In nucleotides, the CDR3 is TGCGCCAGTTCCATGACTGGGAACTATGGCTACACCTTC. Amino acids: CASSMTGNYGYTF. This rearrangement joins TRBV5-1 to TRBJ1-2; D gene ambiguous. Trimming stripped 8 bases from V and 2 bases from J, with 13 bases between. This CDR3 has 13 amino acids. From germline, CDR1 is SGHRS and CDR2 YFSETQ.